The 8 T cell receptor beta chains below were found in one sample sequenced in a study of blood T cell repertoires in COVID-19. Assay used: immunoSEQ multiplex PCR; TCRdb lists only in-frame clones, some missing. The data hold about 40,000 clones, with roughly 85% observed a single time. Sequencing was performed on peripheral blood. These receptors all stem from a woman in her 70s with acute or convalescent COVID-19.

V usage is TRBV11-2 and J usage is TRBJ2-1; 7 bases are a match to TRBD1. CDR3 size: 18 residues. J gave up 3 bases and V 2 bases, and 13 bases lay outside the gene matches. Germline assignment: CDR1 SGHAT and CDR2 FQNNGV. The CDR3 DNA reads TGTGCCAGCAGCTTAACCACAGGGGCCCCCCTCCTCTACAATGAGCAGTTCTTC. Encoded protein: CASSLTTGAPLLYNEQFF.

The genes are TRBV6-2 or TRBV6-3 and TRBJ2-3, with 10 bases fitting TRBD1. The V segment lost 2 bases and the J segment 1 base; nucleotides outside the gene matches: 0. Looked up from germline, CDR1 is MNHEY and CDR2 is SVGEGT. The CDR3 runs 15 residues. This CDR3 is CASSYGTGGTDTQYF. The CDR3 region has the DNA TGTGCCAGCAGTTACGGGACAGGGGGCACAGATACGCAGTATTTT.

This clone has a handful of counts. The CDR3 DNA reads as TGTGCCAGCAGCGTAGAGGGGTGGAGCTACACCTTC. Translating gives CASSVEGWSYTF. This sequence joins TRBV9 and TRBJ1-2; D might be TRBD1 (5 bases). Trimming cost V 0 bases and J 9 bases, with 9 bases left between them. The CDR3 spans 12 residues. Looked up from germline, CDR1 is SGDLS and CDR2 is YYNGEE.

This clone has a single count. V gene TRBV11-2 combines with J gene TRBJ2-3; maybe TRBD2 (7 bases). From germline, CDR1 is SGHAT and CDR2 FQNNGV. V gave up 4 bases and J gave up 1 base, with 15 bases separating them. CDR3 length: 16 amino acids. The CDR3 reads CASSSPRGGGTDTQYF. The DNA for the CDR3 is TGTGCCAGCAGCTCTCCGAGGGGGGGAGGCACAGATACGCAGTATTTT.

The chain is built from TRBV25-1 and TRBJ2-3, with 7 bases matching TRBD2. Germline trimming cut 4 bases from V and 4 bases from J; bases unmatched to any gene: 8. Germline V gene lookup returns CDR1 MGHDK and CDR2 SYGVNS. The CDR3 extends over 15 amino acids. The DNA for the CDR3 is TGTGCCAGCAGTGGGGGACGGGCGGGGGCAGATACGCAGTATTTT. The encoded protein is CASSGGRAGADTQYF.

The chain carries TRBV28 and TRBJ2-7; 9 bases are a match to TRBD1. The length of the CDR3 is 14 residues. CDR1 and CDR2 from the germline V gene are MDHEN and SYDVKM. J gave up 1 base and V 7 bases, and 5 bases lay outside the gene matches. CDR3 loop: CASTGGTGSYEQYF. The CDR3 DNA reads TGTGCCAGCACCGGAGGGACAGGGTCCTACGAGCAGTACTTC. Combining the CDR3 with reference TRBV28 and TRBJ2-7 gives the whole variable domain DVKVTQSSRYLVKRTGEKVFLECVQDMDHENMFWYRQDPGLGLRLIYFSYDVKMKEKGDIPEGYSVSREKKERFSLILESASTNQTSMYLCASTGGTGSYEQYFGPGTRLTVT.

The sample holds a few counts of this clone. J is TRBJ2-7 and V is TRBV10-3; possibly TRBD1 for D (6 bases). The CDR3 length is 12 residues. Per germline, CDR1 ENHRY and CDR2 SYGVKD. The V end was cut by 7 bases, the J end by 6 bases, with 13 bases between. CDR3 sequence reads: CAIKGGTVEQYF. In DNA, the CDR3 is TGTGCCATCAAAGGGGGTACGGTCGAGCAGTACTTC.

V is TRBV6-6 and J is TRBJ2-2; 8 bases map to TRBD2. This CDR3 contains 14 residues. CDR1 MNHNY and CDR2 SVGAGI come from the germline V gene (reference sequence). V lost 2 bases and J lost 5; bases outside the gene matches: 1. CDR3 sequence reads: CASSYGGRTGELFF. The CDR3 DNA reads TGTGCCAGCAGTTACGGCGGGAGGACCGGGGAGCTGTTTTTT.